This entry is about one TCR beta chain. The antigen it recognizes is unknown. Base qualities are not at hand, and no much larger clone is one base apart. CDR3 length: 19 amino acids, cysteine to phenylalanine. The DNA shown is the 57-base CDR3, in frame from base 1. Trimming at the junction amounts to 3 bases on V and 4 bases on J, and the germline ends lie 27 bases apart. The germline V gene specifies MGHRA as CDR1 and YSYEKL as CDR2. This sample is part of a study of blood T cell repertoires in COVID-19 (dated by TCRdb to 2018 to 2021). The study in broad terms: Collaborator samples came from the United States, Italy and Spain and covered acute and convalescent phases of COVID-19. The material from the prospective study consisted of cDNA or gDNA derived from T cells, B-cell-depleted T cells, or PBMCs. Nearly every sample came with metadata listing a de-identified subject ID, COVID-19 status, age in years and sex. The dataset comprised deeply sampled blood TCRbeta repertoires from subjects exposed to, actively infected with, or recovered from COVID-19. Where available, HLA class I and class II types were taken from metadata supplied by the sample provider and were not determined by assay-based typing. The repertoires were released in a freely available public database meant as a resource for research on the immune response to SARS-CoV-2. The samples were drawn from the first 160 participants of the ongoing ImmuneRACE study and from 1,254 subjects provided by 6 global collaborators. The investigation overall reported the following: Clinical and demographic metadata were provided uncurated, with the amount varying by source and participant.

The immunoSEQ Assay, a bias-controlled multiplex PCR, was used to amplify TCRbeta CDR3 regions from genomic DNA. The authors' analysis ran thus. The number of nucleated cells in each sample was estimated by amplification of reference gene primers within the assay. Sequence reads were collapsed and filtered to measure the absolute abundance of every unique TCRbeta CDR3 rearrangement. For each sample, productive Simpson clonality was calculated as the square root of Simpson's diversity index over productive rearrangements. In its TCRdb copy, this immuneACCESS table keeps in-frame sequences only and misses some clones. Where compared with another copy, unresolved V genes explain less than half of these, and the others have no known cause. V and J calls and clone size are given by that table; D and trimming were obtained from the DNA. The sample table records tens of thousands of clones; 70% to 90% of these occur just once. 6% to 9.5% of the sample is in the top ten clones.

The collaborating institutions used their own protocols to collect whole blood in K2EDTA tubes. Collaborator samples were shipped for TCRbeta analysis as frozen whole blood, isolated PBMCs, or DNA extracted from either sample type. Rearrangement joined TRBV4-1 to TRBJ1-2; perhaps TRBD1 is the D gene, with 6 bases matching. Sequencing was done on a sample of peripheral blood. This clonotype originated in a human donor with acute or convalescent COVID-19. The donor label of this sample is uncertain. The nucleotides are TGCGCCAGCAGCCACCCCGCAGGGGATTATCTTATTCAATCCTATGGCTACACCTTC. It codes for CASSHPAGDYLIQSYGYTF.